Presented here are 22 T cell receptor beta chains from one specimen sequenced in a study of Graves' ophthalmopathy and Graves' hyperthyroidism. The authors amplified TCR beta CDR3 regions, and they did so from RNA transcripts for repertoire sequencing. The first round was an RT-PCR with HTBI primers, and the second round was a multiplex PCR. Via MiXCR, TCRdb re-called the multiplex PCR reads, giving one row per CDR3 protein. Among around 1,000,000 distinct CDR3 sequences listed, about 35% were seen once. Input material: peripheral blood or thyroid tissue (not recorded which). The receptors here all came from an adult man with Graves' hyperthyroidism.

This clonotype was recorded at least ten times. CDR3 residues: CSAIRSANTGELFF. CDR3 DNA sequence: TGCAGCGCAATTCGGTCAGCGAACACCGGGGAGCTGTTTTTT. This chain uses TRBV29-1 with TRBJ2-2; D is unresolved. Trimming took off 7 bases at V and 0 bases at J, with 12 bases between the two ends. Germline values: CDR1 SQVTM, CDR2 ANQGSEA. There are 14 residues in the CDR3.

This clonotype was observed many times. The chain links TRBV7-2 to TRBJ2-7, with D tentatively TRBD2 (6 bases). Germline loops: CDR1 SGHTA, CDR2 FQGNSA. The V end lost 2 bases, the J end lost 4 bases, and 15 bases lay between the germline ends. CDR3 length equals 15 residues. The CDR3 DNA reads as TGTGCCAGCAGCTTATGGCACGGGGGAGGATACGAGCAGTACTTC. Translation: CASSLWHGGGYEQYF.

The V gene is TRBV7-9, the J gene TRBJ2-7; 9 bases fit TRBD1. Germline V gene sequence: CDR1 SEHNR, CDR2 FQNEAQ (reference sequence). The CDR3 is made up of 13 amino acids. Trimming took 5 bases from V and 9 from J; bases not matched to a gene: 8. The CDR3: CASSLTGGIGQYF. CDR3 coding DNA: TGTGCCAGCAGCCTTACAGGGGGCATCGGGCAGTACTTC.

CDR3 nucleotide sequence: TGTGCCAGCAGTTTCGGGACGCCCGCGGGCTACACCTTC. It translates to CASSFGTPAGYTF. The chain has TRBV6-5 and TRBJ1-2; D may be TRBD1 (5 bases). Trimming shortened V by 4 bases and J by 8 bases, and 14 bases separated the two germline ends. Per germline, CDR1 MNHEY and CDR2 SVGAGI. This CDR3 region has 13 residues.

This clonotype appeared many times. This CDR3 reads CASSAQPDSREQYF. CDR3 in DNA: TGTGCCAGCAGCGCCCAGCCAGACTCGCGAGAGCAGTACTTC. This chain links TRBV7-2 with TRBJ2-7; D unresolved. This CDR3 contains 14 residues. Trimming left V 5 bases short and J 7 bases short, with 18 bases between. In germline, CDR1 is SGHTA, CDR2 FQGNSA.

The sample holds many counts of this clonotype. CDR3 sequence (DNA): TGTGCCAGCAGCTTACGGGACAGTACTGGCTACACCTTC. Translation: CASSLRDSTGYTF. The J gene is TRBJ1-2, the V gene TRBV7-9, with 7 positions matching TRBD1. The CDR3 is 13 residues long. The germline V gene encodes CDR1 SEHNR and CDR2 FQNEAQ (reference sequence). Losses at the gene ends were 2 bases for V and 7 bases for J; bases not matched to a gene: 4.

The DNA of the CDR3 is TGTGCCAGCAGCCACTGGCGGAATCAGGGGAACGATGGCTACACCTTC. It specifies CASSHWRNQGNDGYTF. The V and J genes are TRBV7-2 and TRBJ1-2; D might be TRBD1 (6 bases). The V end lost 5 bases, the J end lost 6 bases, and 22 bases lay between the germline ends. Germline lookup yields CDR1 SGHTA and CDR2 FQGNSA. This CDR3 is 16 amino acids long.

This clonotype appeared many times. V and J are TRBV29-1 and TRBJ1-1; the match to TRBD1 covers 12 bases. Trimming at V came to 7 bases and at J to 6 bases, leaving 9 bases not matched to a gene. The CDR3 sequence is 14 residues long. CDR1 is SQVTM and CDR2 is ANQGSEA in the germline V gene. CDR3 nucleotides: TGCAGCGCCGGGGACAGGGGGCGCGAATCTGAAGCTTTCTTT. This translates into CSAGDRGRESEAFF.

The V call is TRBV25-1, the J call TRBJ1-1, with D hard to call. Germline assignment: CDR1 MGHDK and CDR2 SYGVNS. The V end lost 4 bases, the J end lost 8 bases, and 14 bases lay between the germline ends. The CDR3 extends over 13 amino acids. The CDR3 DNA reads TGTGCCAGCAGTGCGGGCGGCTCGAACGAAGCTTTCTTT. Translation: CASSAGGSNEAFF.

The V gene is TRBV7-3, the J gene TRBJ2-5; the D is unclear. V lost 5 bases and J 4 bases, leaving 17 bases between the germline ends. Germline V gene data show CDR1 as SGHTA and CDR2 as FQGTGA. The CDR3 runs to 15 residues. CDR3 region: CASSQDTLGSETQYF. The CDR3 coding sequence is TGTGCCAGCAGCCAAGACACATTGGGGTCAGAGACCCAGTACTTC.

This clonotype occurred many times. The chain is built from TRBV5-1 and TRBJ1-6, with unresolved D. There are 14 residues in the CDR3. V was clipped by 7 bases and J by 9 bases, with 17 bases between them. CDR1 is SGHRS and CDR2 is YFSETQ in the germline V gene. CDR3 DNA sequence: TGCGCCAGCGCGCCCCGTCAAGAGGGTTCACCCCTCCACTTT. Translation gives CASAPRQEGSPLHF. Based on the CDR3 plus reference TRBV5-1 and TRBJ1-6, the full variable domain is KAGVTQTPRYLIKTRGQQVTLSCSPISGHRSVSWYQQTPGQGLQFLFEYFSETQRNKGNFPGRFSGRQFSNSRSEMNVSTLELGDSALYLCASAPRQEGSPLHFGNGTRLTVT.

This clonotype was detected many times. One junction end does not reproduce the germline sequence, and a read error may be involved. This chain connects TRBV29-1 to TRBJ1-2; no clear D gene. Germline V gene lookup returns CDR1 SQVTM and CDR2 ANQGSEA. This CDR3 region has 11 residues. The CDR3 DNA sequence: TGCAGCGTTGACCTACTCCATGGGTACACCTTC. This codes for CSVDLLHGYTF.

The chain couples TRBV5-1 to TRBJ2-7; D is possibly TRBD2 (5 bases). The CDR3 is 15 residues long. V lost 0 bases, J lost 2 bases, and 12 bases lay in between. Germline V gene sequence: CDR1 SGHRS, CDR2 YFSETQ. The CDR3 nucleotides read TGCGCCAGCAGCTTGGTATTAGCGACCACCTACGAGCAGTACTTC. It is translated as CASSLVLATTYEQYF.

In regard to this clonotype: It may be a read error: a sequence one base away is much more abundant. The CDR3 region is CSVASGFREQYF. The CDR3 region has the DNA TGCAGCGTTGCATCCGGGTTCCGAGAGCAGTACTTC. The rearrangement uses TRBV29-1 and TRBJ2-7; no clear D gene. The CDR3 has 12 amino acids. V lost 4 bases and J 7 bases, leaving 14 bases between the germline ends. Per the germline V gene, CDR1 is SQVTM and CDR2 is ANQGSEA.

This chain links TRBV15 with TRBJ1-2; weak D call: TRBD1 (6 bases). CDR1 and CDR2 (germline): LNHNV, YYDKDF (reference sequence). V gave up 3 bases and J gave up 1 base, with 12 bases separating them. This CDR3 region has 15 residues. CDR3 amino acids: CATSRGGQLNYGYTF. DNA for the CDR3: TGTGCCACCAGCAGGGGTGGACAGCTTAACTATGGCTACACCTTC.

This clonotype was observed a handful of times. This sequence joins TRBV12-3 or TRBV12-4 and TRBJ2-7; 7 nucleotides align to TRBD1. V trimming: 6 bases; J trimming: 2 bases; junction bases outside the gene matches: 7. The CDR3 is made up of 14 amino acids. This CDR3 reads CASSTLGTAYEQYF. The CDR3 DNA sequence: TGTGCCAGCAGCACCCTCGGGACAGCCTACGAGCAGTACTTC.

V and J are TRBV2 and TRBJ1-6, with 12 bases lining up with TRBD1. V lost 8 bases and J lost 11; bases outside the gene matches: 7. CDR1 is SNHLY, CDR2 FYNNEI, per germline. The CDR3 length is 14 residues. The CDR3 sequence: CASPRDRGLTPLHF. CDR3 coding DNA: TGTGCCAGCCCTAGGGACAGGGGGCTAACACCCCTCCACTTT.

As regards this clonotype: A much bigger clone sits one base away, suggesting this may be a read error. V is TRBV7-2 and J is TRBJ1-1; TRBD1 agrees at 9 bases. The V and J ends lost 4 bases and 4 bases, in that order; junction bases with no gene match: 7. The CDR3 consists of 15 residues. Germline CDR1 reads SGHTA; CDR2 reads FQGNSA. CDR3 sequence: CASSSQGACRTEAFF. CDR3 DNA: TGTGCCAGCAGCTCACAGGGGGCTTGTCGCACTGAAGCTTTCTTT.

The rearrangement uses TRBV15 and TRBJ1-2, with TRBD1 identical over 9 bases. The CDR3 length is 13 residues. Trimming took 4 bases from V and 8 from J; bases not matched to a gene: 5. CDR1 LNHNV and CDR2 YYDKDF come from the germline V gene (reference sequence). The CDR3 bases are TGTGCCACCAGCAATAACAGGGGGCTGGGCTACACCTTC. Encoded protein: CATSNNRGLGYTF.

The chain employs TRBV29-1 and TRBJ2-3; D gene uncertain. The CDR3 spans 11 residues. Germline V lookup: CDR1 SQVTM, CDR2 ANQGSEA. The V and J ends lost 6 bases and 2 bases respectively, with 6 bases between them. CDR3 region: CSVELTDTQYF. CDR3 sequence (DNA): TGCAGCGTGGAACTCACAGATACGCAGTATTTT.

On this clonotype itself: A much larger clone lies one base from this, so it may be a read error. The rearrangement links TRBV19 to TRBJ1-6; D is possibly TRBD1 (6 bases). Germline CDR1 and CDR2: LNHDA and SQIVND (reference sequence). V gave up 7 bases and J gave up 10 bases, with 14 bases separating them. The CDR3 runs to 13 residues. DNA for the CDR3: TGTGCCAGTAAAGAACAGGGAAACTCACCCCTCCACTTT. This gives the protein CASKEQGNSPLHF.

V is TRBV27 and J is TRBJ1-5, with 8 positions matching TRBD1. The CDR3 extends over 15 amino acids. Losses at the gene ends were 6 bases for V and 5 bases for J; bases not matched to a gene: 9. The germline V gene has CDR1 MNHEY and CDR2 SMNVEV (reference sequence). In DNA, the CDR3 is TGTGCCAGCAGCTCCGGACAGGGCCCCTATCAGCCCCAGCATTTT. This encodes CASSSGQGPYQPQHF.